This T cell receptor (beta chain) was recovered during a study of shared clonotypes between healthy human individuals. Assay: immunoSEQ multiplex PCR; the TCRdb copy retains only in-frame clones and omits some. The table lists around 1.1 million clones, approximately 75% of them singletons. A note on this clone: Antigen specificity is unknown.

Germline loops: CDR1 SGHRS, CDR2 YFSETQ. This CDR3 spans 14 amino acids. V was shortened by 3 bases and J by 5 bases, with 14 bases between the two germline ends. Study observations and caveats: Non-shared clonotypes were found to have lower generation probabilities than the clonotypes that were shared by all four of the sorted-subset donors. The donor pool, a small one, limited the genetic and exposure-history diversity represented. Naive subsets generally had larger estimated richness than memory subsets.

From CD4+ cells came CD45RA+ naive and CD45RA-negative memory subsets. The material sequenced was memory CD4+ T cells from PBMCs. As for subset: CD45RA-negative fraction. The TCR was taken from a man between 18 and 29 years old in good health. Some clones in this sample may be carry-over from other donors' samples. The rearrangement links TRBV5-1 to TRBJ2-5, with D possibly matching TRBD2 (6 bases). The CDR3: CASSWGPAGETQYF. In DNA, the CDR3 is TGCGCCAGCAGCTGGGGCCCGGCGGGGGAGACCCAGTACTTC.